The 9 T cell receptor beta chains given below trace back to one sample, sequenced in a study of beta chain features in type 1 diabetes. Whole-study results and caveats: Shorter TCRB CDR3s, moderately but significantly so, were found in Type 1 diabetes patients in all four CD4+ subsets.

No cognate antigen is known for these TCRs. Since all of the isolated RNA was reverse transcribed, expressed TCRB transcripts were what got sequenced. Method: immunoSEQ multiplex PCR; TCRdb's copy keeps in-frame clones and lacks some. There are 150,000 to 200,000 clones in the sample; approximately 62% occur only once, and about 0.1% lies in the top ten. The source material was naive CD4+ T cells from blood. The receptors shown here come from a young man with type 1 diabetes.

This sequence joins TRBV29-1 and TRBJ2-5, with D perhaps TRBD1 (5 bases). V shed 3 bases and J shed 4 bases, with 12 bases lying between them. Germline V gives CDR1 SQVTM, CDR2 ANQGSEA. This CDR3 has 13 residues. CDR3 amino acids: CSVDLRQRETQYF. DNA for the CDR3: TGCAGCGTTGACCTCAGACAGAGAGAGACCCAGTACTTC.

J is TRBJ2-7 and V is TRBV7-6; 11 nucleotides align to TRBD1. This CDR3 contains 15 residues. J lost 7 bases, V lost 5 bases, and 10 bases had no gene match. CDR1 and CDR2 from the germline V gene are SGHVS and FNYEAQ. This CDR3 reads CASSPYGQGAEEQYF. CDR3 in DNA: TGTGCCAGCAGCCCTTATGGACAGGGGGCTGAGGAGCAGTACTTC.

The genes are TRBV9 and TRBJ2-7; D is possibly TRBD1 or TRBD2 (5 bases each). The CDR3 totals 15 residues. CDR1 is SGDLS, CDR2 YYNGEE, per germline. The germline V and J ends were trimmed by 4 bases and 2 bases, with 16 bases remaining between them. The CDR3 loop is CASSHYGTETYEQYF. The CDR3 DNA is TGTGCCAGCAGCCATTACGGGACGGAGACCTACGAGCAGTACTTC.

The rearrangement uses TRBV2 and TRBJ1-6; TRBD1 aligns across 11 bases. The V gene end was trimmed by 10 bases and the J gene end by 10 bases; junction bases not matched to a gene: 12. Germline V CDR1 and CDR2: SNHLY, FYNNEI. The CDR3 extends over 15 amino acids. The CDR3 here is CATHALGQGGSPLHF. Here the CDR3 DNA reads TGTGCCACGCACGCCCTGGGACAGGGGGGCTCACCCCTCCACTTT.

The sample holds a few counts of this clone. V is TRBV21-1 and J is TRBJ2-7; the table's D call of TRBD1 was not tested on the DNA. TRBV21-1 is designated a pseudogene. There are 14 residues in the CDR3. The CDR3 sequence is CASRFRDRDYEQYF. The CDR3 DNA reads as TGTGCCAGCAGATTCCGGGACAGGGACTACGAGCAGTACTTC.

V usage is TRBV6-5 and J usage is TRBJ2-7, with 9 positions matching TRBD1. The CDR3 consists of 16 residues. Unmatched junction bases numbered 5, after V lost 2 bases and J lost 0 bases. Germline CDR1 MNHEY, CDR2 SVGAGI. CDR3: CASSYRSGQGSYEQYF. The CDR3 DNA sequence: TGTGCCAGCAGTTACCGTTCGGGACAGGGCTCCTACGAGCAGTACTTC.

Only a few counts were recorded for this clone. The V call is TRBV29-1, the J call TRBJ2-7; a possible D gene is TRBD1 (6 bases). Germline assignment: CDR1 SQVTM and CDR2 ANQGSEA. The CDR3 consists of 13 residues. Trimming pared 5 bases from V and 3 bases from J, leaving 14 bases between. CDR3 sequence (DNA): TGCAGCGTTCGGTTAGGACAGAACTACGAGCAGTACTTC. Protein: CSVRLGQNYEQYF.

The sample holds a few counts of this clone. Distinct nucleotide sequences in the sample also encode this CDR3. The chain uses TRBV18 and TRBJ2-7, with D perhaps matching TRBD1 (6 bases). CDR3 length: 12 residues. Trimming pared 6 bases from V and 3 bases from J, leaving 9 bases between. Germline-derived CDR1 and CDR2 are KGHSH and LQKENI. CDR3 coding DNA: TGTGCCAGCTCGCCGGACAGCTACGAGCAGTACTTC. Protein product: CASSPDSYEQYF.

The chain joins TRBV30 to TRBJ2-2, with 7 bases fitting TRBD1. CDR3 length: 17 amino acids. Germline loops: CDR1 GTSNPN, CDR2 SVGIG (reference sequence). Unmatched junction bases numbered 14, after V lost 3 bases and J lost 4 bases. For the CDR3, the DNA is TGTGCCTGGAGAAGTGTTTTGGGACAGCAGCTCACCGGGGAGCTGTTTTTT. As protein: CAWRSVLGQQLTGELFF.